This T cell receptor (beta chain) was identified in a study of CXCR3-negative and CXCR3-positive naive CD8 T cells. Study in general: Each library held about 1.5 +/- 0.3 million TRB reads, around 140 million in total.

Whole-study findings and limits: Naive subsets were similarly diverse, while memory CD8+ repertoires were much less diverse. CXCR3-positive naive cells carried more hydrophobic TRB CDR3s than CXCR3-negative ones. Cryopreservation partially decreased CXCR3 expression, and most assays used fresh PBMCs.

Concerning this clonotype: What it binds is unknown.

Germline CDR1 MNHEY, CDR2 SVGAGI. The length of the CDR3 is 15 residues. Naivety in CD8+ T cells corresponded to a CD45RO-CCR7+CD27+CD95- phenotype. 5' RACE with UMI labels generated the TRB cDNA libraries. TCRdb reprocessed the 5' RACE reads and stores each CDR3 protein as one record, lacking DNA. The listing records some 60,000 distinct CDR3 sequences. The clonotype originates from a human donor in good health. Some clones in this sample may be carry-over from other donors' samples. Sequencing was performed on naive CXCR3+ CD8+ T cells from blood. Subset noted: CD45RO-CCR7+CD27+CD95- naive CD8+ T cells expressing CXCR3 (TNR3+). V and J are TRBV6-5 and TRBJ2-1. The CDR3 sequence: CASSYSRTLYNEQFF.